The subject of this entry is one T cell receptor beta chain. This entry is derived from a study of beta chain features in type 1 diabetes. As every portion of the isolated RNA was reverse transcribed, the sequencing read expressed TCRB transcripts. Assay used: immunoSEQ multiplex PCR; TCRdb lists only in-frame clones, some missing. The table lists around 300,000 clones, 8% of them singletons. Trimming took off 1 base at V and 5 bases at J, with 24 bases between the two ends. Germline V gene lookup returns CDR1 SEHNR and CDR2 FQNEAQ (reference sequence). This CDR3 is 18 amino acids long. The receptor was derived from a woman in her late teens or twenties in good health. The J gene is TRBJ2-7, the V gene TRBV7-9; D unresolved. Sequencing input: central memory CD4+ T cells from blood. The CDR3 nucleotides are TGTGCCAGCAGCTTAGAGCATGGGCAGGCCCTCCTACCGGACGAGCAGTACTTC. Amino acid sequence: CASSLEHGQALLPDEQYF. Full variable domain (missing parts from reference TRBV7-9 and TRBJ2-7): DTGVSQNPRHKITKRGQNVTFRCDPISEHNRLYWYRQTLGQGPEFLTYFQNEAQLEKSRLLSDRFSAERPKGSFSTLEIQRTEQGDSAMYLCASSLEHGQALLPDEQYFGPGTRLTVT.